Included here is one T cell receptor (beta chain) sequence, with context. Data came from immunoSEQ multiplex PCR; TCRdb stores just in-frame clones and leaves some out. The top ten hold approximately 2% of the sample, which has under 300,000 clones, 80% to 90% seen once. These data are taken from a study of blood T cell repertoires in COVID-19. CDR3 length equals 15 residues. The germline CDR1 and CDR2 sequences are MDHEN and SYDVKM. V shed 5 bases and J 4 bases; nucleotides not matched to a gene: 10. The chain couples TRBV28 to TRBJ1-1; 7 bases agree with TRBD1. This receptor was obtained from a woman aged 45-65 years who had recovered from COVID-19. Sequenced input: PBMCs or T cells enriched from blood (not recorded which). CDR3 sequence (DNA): TGTGCCAGCAGTCCGTACAGGGGCGGAAGCACTGAAGCTTTCTTT. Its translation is CASSPYRGGSTEAFF. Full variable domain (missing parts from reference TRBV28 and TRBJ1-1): DVKVTQSSRYLVKRTGEKVFLECVQDMDHENMFWYRQDPGLGLRLIYFSYDVKMKEKGDIPEGYSVSREKKERFSLILESASTNQTSMYLCASSPYRGGSTEAFFGQGTRLTVV.